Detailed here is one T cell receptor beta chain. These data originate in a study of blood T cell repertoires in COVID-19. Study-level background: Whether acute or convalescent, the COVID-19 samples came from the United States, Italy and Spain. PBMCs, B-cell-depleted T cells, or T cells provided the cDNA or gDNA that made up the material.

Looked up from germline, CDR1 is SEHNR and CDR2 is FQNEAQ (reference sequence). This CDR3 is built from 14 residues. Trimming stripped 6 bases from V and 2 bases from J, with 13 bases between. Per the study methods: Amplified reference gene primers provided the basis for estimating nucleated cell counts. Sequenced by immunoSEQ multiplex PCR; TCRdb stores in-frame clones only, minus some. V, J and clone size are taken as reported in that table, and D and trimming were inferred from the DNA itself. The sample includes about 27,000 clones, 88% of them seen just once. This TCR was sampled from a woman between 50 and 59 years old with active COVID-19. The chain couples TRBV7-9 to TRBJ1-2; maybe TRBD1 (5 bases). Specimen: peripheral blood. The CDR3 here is CASRPDRLNYGYTF. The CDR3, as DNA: TGTGCCAGCAGGCCTGACAGATTAAACTATGGCTACACCTTC.